This T cell receptor beta chain emerged from a study of tumor and adjacent non-tumor tissue in lung cancer. On the study more broadly: Patients comprised 12 adenocarcinoma, 2 squamous cell carcinoma and 1 small cell lung cancer. Stage I to III disease affected 10 men and roughly five women aged roughly 30 to 80.

General study findings and limits: Significantly higher TCR diversity was found in tumor than normal lung. Normal lung showed higher cumulative top 100 clone frequency than tumor.

Three rounds of nested PCR, following a modified ARM-PCR protocol, produced the TCRbeta library. TCRdb re-called the multiplex PCR reads with MiXCR, one entry per CDR3 protein. The data show approximately 100,000 distinct CDR3 sequences, with 62% seen just once and under 20% held by the top ten. In regard to this clonotype: No antigen is known for it. Sequence at one end of the junction differs from germline and may be a read error.

RNA was extracted from bulk tissue without any cell sorting. More than 3 cm separated this lung sample from the edge of the tumor. Germline V gives CDR1 DFQATT, CDR2 SNEGSKA (reference sequence). The CDR3 length is 14 residues. This chain connects TRBV20-1 to TRBJ2-3, with 9 bases that match TRBD2. The specimen was distant non-tumor lung tissue. The source is a man aged 55 to 70 with non-small cell lung cancer. In DNA, the CDR3 is TGCAGTGTCAATAGCGGGAGCGCCACAGATAGGCAGTATTTT. Its protein product is CSVNSGSATDRQYF.